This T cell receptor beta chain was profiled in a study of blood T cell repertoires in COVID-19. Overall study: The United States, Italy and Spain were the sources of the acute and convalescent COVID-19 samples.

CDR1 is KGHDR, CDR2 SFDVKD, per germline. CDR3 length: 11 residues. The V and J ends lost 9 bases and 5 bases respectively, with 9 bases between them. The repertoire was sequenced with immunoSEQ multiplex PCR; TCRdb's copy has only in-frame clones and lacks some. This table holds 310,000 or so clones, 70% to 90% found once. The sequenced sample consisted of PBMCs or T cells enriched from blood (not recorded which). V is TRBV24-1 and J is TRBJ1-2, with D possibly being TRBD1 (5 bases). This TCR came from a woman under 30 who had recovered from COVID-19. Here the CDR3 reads CATGGEYGYTF. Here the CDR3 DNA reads TGTGCCACCGGGGGGGAGTATGGCTACACCTTC.